The 21 T cell receptor beta chains presented below share a single source sample, sequenced in a study of shared clonotypes between healthy human individuals. TCRdb's copy holds only in-frame clones and misses some; the assay was immunoSEQ multiplex PCR. The sample has 740,000 or so clones, 60% to 75% seen once. The sample consisted of memory CD4+ T cells sorted from blood. Subset described: CD45RA-negative fraction. These receptors all stem from a woman in her twenties or thirties in good health.

The V and J genes are TRBV7-2 and TRBJ1-4, with D unresolved. This CDR3 has 15 amino acids. Deletions cut 6 bases from V and 5 bases from J, with 16 bases between. Germline V gene data show CDR1 as SGHTA and CDR2 as FQGNSA. CDR3 DNA: TGTGCCAGCAGATCCGTCGGCAGGTCAAATGAAAAACTGTTTTTT. Protein: CASRSVGRSNEKLFF.

This chain joins TRBV29-1 and TRBJ2-1, with 8 bases matching TRBD2. Germline V gene data show CDR1 as SQVTM and CDR2 as ANQGSEA. CDR3 length equals 12 residues. Trimming took 7 bases from V and 2 from J; bases not matched to a gene: 1. CDR3 nucleotides: TGCAGCGCGACTAGCGCCTACAATGAGCAGTTCTTC. Translated, it gives CSATSAYNEQFF.

The rearrangement joins TRBV29-1 to TRBJ1-1; no clear D. Trimming removed 6 bases from V and 6 bases from J, with 17 bases in between. This CDR3 region has 13 residues. Germline V gene lookup returns CDR1 SQVTM and CDR2 ANQGSEA. CDR3 nucleotides: TGCAGCGTCTTTCCGACGGGAATTCCTGAAGCTTTCTTT. Protein product: CSVFPTGIPEAFF.

The gene calls are TRBV28 and TRBJ1-1, with a tentative D call TRBD1 (6 bases). This CDR3 region has 16 residues. In germline, CDR1 is MDHEN, CDR2 SYDVKM. Trimming removed 1 base at V and 5 bases at J, with 17 bases between. The CDR3 spells CASSLYFYRANTEAFF. CDR3 in DNA: TGTGCCAGCAGTTTATATTTTTACAGGGCGAATACTGAAGCTTTCTTT.

V and J are TRBV29-1 and TRBJ1-1; TRBD1 is a possible D gene (5 bases). The germline CDR1 and CDR2 sequences are SQVTM and ANQGSEA. This CDR3 region has 13 residues. Trimming removed 6 bases at V and 6 bases at J, with 17 bases between. For the CDR3, the DNA is TGCAGCGTGAGGGACCCATATGGCCCTGAAGCTTTCTTT. This encodes CSVRDPYGPEAFF.

At least ten counts were recorded for this clone. The chain links TRBV7-9 to TRBJ2-5; possible D gene TRBD2, 6 bases. Germline CDR1 and CDR2: SEHNR and FQNEAQ (reference sequence). CDR3 length: 15 amino acids. V lost 5 bases to trimming and J lost 5 bases, with 18 bases between them. CDR3 nucleotide sequence: TGTGCCAGCAGCCTTTCCCTTGGAGGGAGGGAGACCCAGTACTTC. It specifies CASSLSLGGRETQYF.

This clone was seen once. This sequence joins TRBV19 and TRBJ2-7; 15 bases agree with TRBD2. V shed 7 bases and J 4 bases; nucleotides not matched to a gene: 5. This CDR3 comprises 15 residues. Per the germline V gene, CDR1 is LNHDA and CDR2 is SQIVND (reference sequence). The CDR3 loop reads CASTTGTSGRYEQYF. CDR3 DNA sequence: TGTGCCAGTACCACCGGGACTAGCGGGAGGTACGAGCAGTACTTC. The whole variable domain, filled in from reference TRBV19 and TRBJ2-7, reads DGGITQSPKYLFRKEGQNVTLSCEQNLNHDAMYWYRQDPGQGLRLIYYSQIVNDFQKGDIAEGYSVSREKKESFPLTVTSAQKNPTAFYLCASTTGTSGRYEQYFGPGTRLTVT.

Comment on this clone: A much larger clone is a single base away; this may be a read error. V and J are TRBV29-1 and TRBJ2-1, with TRBD2 matching 7 bases. CDR1 and CDR2 (germline): SQVTM, ANQGSEA. The length of the CDR3 is 12 residues. V was clipped by 7 bases and J by 3 bases; unmatched bases: 3. CDR3 in amino acids: CSASGDYNEQFF. DNA for the CDR3: TGCAGCGCTAGCGGAGACTACAATGAGCAGTTCTTC.

This clone was seen only a few times. The genes are TRBV9 and TRBJ1-2; the D is unclear. Trimming took 0 bases from V and 6 from J, leaving 6 bases between them. CDR3 size: 12 residues. The germline CDR1 and CDR2 sequences are SGDLS and YYNGEE. The CDR3 bases are TGTGCCAGCAGCGTAGATCAGGATGGCTACACCTTC. Its translation is CASSVDQDGYTF. Filled out from reference TRBV9 and TRBJ1-2, the complete variable domain reads DSGVTQTPKHLITATGQRVTLRCSPRSGDLSVYWYQQSLDQGLQFLIQYYNGEERAKGNILERFSAQQFPDLHSELNLSSLELGDSALYFCASSVDQDGYTFGSGTRLTVV.

The CDR3 here is CASSPQPPYNEQFF. The DNA of the CDR3 is TGTGCCAGTTCTCCCCAACCCCCCTACAATGAGCAGTTCTTC. The chain joins TRBV7-9 to TRBJ2-1; no clear D. CDR3 length equals 14 residues. Germline-derived CDR1 and CDR2 are SEHNR and FQNEAQ (reference sequence). Trimming left V 9 bases short and J 2 bases short, with 14 bases between.

This clone was recorded many times. The J gene is TRBJ2-7, the V gene TRBV5-1; weak D call: TRBD1 (5 bases). Looked up from germline, CDR1 is SGHRS and CDR2 is YFSETQ. The CDR3 has 14 amino acids. The V gene lost 0 bases and the J gene lost 7 bases, with 14 bases spanning the gap. CDR3 amino acids: CASSLGWGSWEQYF. The CDR3 DNA sequence: TGCGCCAGCAGCTTGGGATGGGGCTCGTGGGAGCAGTACTTC.

V usage is TRBV7-2 and J usage is TRBJ1-5; D call uncertain. Germline V CDR1 and CDR2: SGHTA, FQGNSA. Trimming stripped 2 bases from V and 7 bases from J, with 9 bases between. The CDR3 extends over 13 amino acids. The CDR3 is CASSLIGVQPQHF. CDR3 DNA: TGTGCCAGCAGCTTAATAGGAGTCCAGCCCCAGCATTTT.

This chain links TRBV6-5 with TRBJ2-1; 11 bases agree with TRBD2. The CDR3 loop spans 15 amino acids. With 6 bases clipped from V and 7 bases from J, the junction kept 8 bases outside the gene matches. Germline CDR1 is MNHEY and CDR2 is SVGAGI. In DNA form, the CDR3 reads TGTGCCAGCAGACACGGGTCTAGCGGGAGGAATGAGCAGTTCTTC. Amino acids: CASRHGSSGRNEQFF.

In DNA form, the CDR3 reads TGTGTCGCGACGGACCCCAGGGGCGACTATGGCTACACCTTC. This codes for CVATDPRGDYGYTF. The V gene is TRBV30, the J gene TRBJ1-2, with D possibly being TRBD1 (6 bases). The length of the CDR3 is 14 residues. Germline lookup yields CDR1 GTSNPN and CDR2 SVGIG (reference sequence). The full variable domain, its missing parts supplied by reference TRBV30 and TRBJ1-2, is SQTIHQWPATLVQPVGSPLSLECTVEGTSNPNLYWYRQAAGRGLQLLFYSVGIGQISSEVPQNLSASRPQDRQFILSSKKLLLSDSGFYLCVATDPRGDYGYTFGSGTRLTVV.

The chain uses TRBV11-2 and TRBJ2-5; D not certain. The germline V gene has CDR1 SGHAT and CDR2 FQNNGV. V lost 5 bases to trimming and J lost 11 bases, with 15 bases between them. The CDR3 has 12 residues. CDR3 in amino acids: CASSPYIEEQYF. In nucleotides, the CDR3 is TGTGCCAGCAGCCCCTACATTGAGGAGCAGTACTTC.

The count of this clone is one. The V call is TRBV28, the J call TRBJ2-5, with 7 bases identical to TRBD1. Unmatched junction bases numbered 6, after V lost 6 bases and J lost 5 bases. Germline V gene lookup returns CDR1 MDHEN and CDR2 SYDVKM. The length of the CDR3 is 13 residues. CDR3 bases: TGTGCCAGCAGGACACAGGGGCGGGAGACCCAGTACTTC. Translation: CASRTQGRETQYF.

The gene calls are TRBV6-5 and TRBJ2-1, with 11 bases fitting TRBD2. CDR1 is MNHEY, CDR2 SVGAGI, per germline. The CDR3 has 14 amino acids. The trim removed 8 bases at V and 5 bases at J, leaving 5 bases unmatched. CDR3 region: CASARGLADNEQFF. CDR3 bases: TGTGCCAGCGCCCGGGGACTAGCGGACAATGAGCAGTTCTTC.

The chain employs TRBV4-1 and TRBJ1-1, with 11 bases lining up with TRBD1. Trimming at V came to 3 bases and at J to 10 bases, leaving 16 bases not matched to a gene. The CDR3 loop spans 17 amino acids. From germline, CDR1 is MGHRA and CDR2 YSYEKL. In nucleotides, the CDR3 is TGCGCCAGCAGCCACCCGGACAGGGGGCGTCAAGGGGAGGGAGCTTTCTTT. Translating gives CASSHPDRGRQGEGAFF.

The rearrangement uses TRBV18 and TRBJ2-2; D call uncertain. The germline V gene has CDR1 KGHSH and CDR2 LQKENI. V lost 4 bases to trimming and J lost 4 bases, with 13 bases between them. CDR3 length: 15 residues. The CDR3 nucleotides read TGTGCCAGCTCACGGTCCGGGTCTTCCACCGGGGAGCTGTTTTTT. Its protein is CASSRSGSSTGELFF.

This sequence joins TRBV29-1 and TRBJ2-7; TRBD1 matches 9 bases. CDR1 is SQVTM and CDR2 is ANQGSEA in the germline V gene. The CDR3 is made up of 12 amino acids. The J segment lost 7 bases and the V segment lost 7 bases, leaving 8 bases of the junction unmatched. The CDR3 DNA reads TGCAGCGCCCGGACAGGGGAACGGGAGCAGTACTTC. Its protein product is CSARTGEREQYF.

This chain links TRBV13 with TRBJ1-1, with 11 bases matching TRBD1. The CDR3 is 15 amino acids. Germline trimming cut 4 bases from V and 5 bases from J; bases unmatched to any gene: 6. The germline V gene encodes CDR1 PRHDT and CDR2 FYEKMQ (reference sequence). The CDR3 region is CASSSGQGARTEAFF. DNA of the CDR3: TGTGCCAGCAGCTCCGGACAGGGGGCACGGACTGAAGCTTTCTTT.